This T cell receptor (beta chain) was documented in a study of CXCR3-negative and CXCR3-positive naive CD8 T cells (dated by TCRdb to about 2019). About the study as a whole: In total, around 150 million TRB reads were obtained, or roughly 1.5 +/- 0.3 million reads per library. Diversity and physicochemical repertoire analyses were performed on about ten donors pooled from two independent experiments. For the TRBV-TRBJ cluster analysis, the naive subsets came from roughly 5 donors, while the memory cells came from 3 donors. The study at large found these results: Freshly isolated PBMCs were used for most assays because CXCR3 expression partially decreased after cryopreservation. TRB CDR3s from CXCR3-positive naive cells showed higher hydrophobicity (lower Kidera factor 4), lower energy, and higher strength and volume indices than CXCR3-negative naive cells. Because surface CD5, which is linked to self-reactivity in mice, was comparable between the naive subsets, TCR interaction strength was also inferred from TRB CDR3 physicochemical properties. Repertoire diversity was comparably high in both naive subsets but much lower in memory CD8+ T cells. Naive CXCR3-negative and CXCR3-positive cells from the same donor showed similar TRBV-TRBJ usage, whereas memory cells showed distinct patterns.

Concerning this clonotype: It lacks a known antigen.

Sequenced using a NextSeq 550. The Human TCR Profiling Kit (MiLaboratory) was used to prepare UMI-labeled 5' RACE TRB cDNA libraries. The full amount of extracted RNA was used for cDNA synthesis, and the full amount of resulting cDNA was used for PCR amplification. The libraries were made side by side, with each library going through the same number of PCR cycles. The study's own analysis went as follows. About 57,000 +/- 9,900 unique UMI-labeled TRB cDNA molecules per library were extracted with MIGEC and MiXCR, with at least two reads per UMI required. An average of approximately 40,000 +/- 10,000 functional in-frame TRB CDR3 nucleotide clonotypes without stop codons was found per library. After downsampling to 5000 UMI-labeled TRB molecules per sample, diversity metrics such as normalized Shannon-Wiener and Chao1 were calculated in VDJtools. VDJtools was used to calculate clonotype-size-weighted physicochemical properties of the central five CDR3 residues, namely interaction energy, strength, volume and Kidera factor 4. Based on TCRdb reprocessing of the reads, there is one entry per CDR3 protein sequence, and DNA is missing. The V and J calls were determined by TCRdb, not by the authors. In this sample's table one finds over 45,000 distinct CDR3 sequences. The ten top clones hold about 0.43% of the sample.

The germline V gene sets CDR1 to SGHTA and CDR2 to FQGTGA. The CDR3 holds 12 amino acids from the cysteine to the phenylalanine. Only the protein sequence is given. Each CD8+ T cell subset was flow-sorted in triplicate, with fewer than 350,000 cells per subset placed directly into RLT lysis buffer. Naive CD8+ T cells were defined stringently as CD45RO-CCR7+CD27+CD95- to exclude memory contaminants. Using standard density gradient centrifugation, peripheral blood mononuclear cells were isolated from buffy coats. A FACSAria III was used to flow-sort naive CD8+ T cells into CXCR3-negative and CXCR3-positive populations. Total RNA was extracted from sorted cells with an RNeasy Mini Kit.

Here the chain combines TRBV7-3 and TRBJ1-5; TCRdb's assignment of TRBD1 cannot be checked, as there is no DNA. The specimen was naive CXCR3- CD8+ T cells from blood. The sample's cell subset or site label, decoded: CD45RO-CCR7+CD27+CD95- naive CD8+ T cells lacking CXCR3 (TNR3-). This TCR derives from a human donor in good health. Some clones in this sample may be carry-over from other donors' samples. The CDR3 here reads CASSYPGQPQHF.